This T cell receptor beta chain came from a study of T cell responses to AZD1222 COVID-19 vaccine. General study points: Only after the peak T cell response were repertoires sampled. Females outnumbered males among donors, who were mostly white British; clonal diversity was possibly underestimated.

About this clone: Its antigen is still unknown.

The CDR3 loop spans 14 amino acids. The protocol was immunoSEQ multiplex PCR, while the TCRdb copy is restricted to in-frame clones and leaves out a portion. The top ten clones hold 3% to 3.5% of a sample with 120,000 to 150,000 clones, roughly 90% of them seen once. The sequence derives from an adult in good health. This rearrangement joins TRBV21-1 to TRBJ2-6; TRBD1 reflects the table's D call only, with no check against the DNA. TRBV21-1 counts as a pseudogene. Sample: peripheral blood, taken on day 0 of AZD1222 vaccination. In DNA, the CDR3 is TGTGCCAGCAGCACCGGGACAAGGGCCAACGTCCTGACTTTC. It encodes CASSTGTRANVLTF.